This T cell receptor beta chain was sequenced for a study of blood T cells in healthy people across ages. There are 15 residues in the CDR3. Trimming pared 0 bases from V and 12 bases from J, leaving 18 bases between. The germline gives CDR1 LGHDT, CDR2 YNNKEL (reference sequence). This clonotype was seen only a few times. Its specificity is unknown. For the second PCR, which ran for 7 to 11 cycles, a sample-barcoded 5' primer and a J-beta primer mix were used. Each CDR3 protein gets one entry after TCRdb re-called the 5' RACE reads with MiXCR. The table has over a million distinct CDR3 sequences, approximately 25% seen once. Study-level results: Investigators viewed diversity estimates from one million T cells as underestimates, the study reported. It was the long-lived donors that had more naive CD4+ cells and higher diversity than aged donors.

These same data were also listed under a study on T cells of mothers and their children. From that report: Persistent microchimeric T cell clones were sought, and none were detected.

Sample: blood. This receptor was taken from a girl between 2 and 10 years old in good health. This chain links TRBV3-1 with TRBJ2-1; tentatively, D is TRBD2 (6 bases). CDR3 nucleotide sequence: TGTGCCAGCAGCCAAGATAGACTAGTTTTCGCGAGGCAGTTCTTC. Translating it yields CASSQDRLVFARQFF.